This TCR beta chain was found in a study of type 1 regulatory T cells. Study summary: T-allo10 is a Tr1-enriched, alloantigen-specific CD4 T cell product made in vitro.

TCRdb reprocessed the reads via MiXCR and lists one record per CDR3 protein. The sample lists roughly 60,000 distinct CDR3 sequences; approximately 60% were seen once. Study results and limitations: Compared with non-Tr1 cells, Tr1 cells showed a narrower TCR repertoire.

To note about this clonotype: No antigen is known for it.

This CDR3 is built from 15 residues. Per germline, CDR1 SNHLY and CDR2 FYNNEI. V gave up 1 base and J gave up 4 bases, with 10 bases separating them. This sequence originates from a human donor in good health. The chain combines TRBV2 with TRBJ2-2; D uncertain. The sample consisted of cultured non-Tr1 T cells, either the whole culture or a sorted T cell fraction (not recorded which). This CDR3 is CASSEGRTSTGELFF. In DNA, the CDR3 is TGTGCCAGCAGTGAAGGTCGAACGAGCACCGGGGAGCTGTTTTTT.